These 18 T cell receptor beta chains share one sample of origin, sequenced in a study of human T cells and chemical hapten exposure. From the RACE reads, TCRdb called clonotypes with MiXCR, one entry per CDR3 protein. The sample includes 75,000 to 90,000 distinct CDR3 sequences, 7.5% to 9% of them seen just once. Time point defined: patch test 1, 2 weeks after DPC sensitization. Treatment reported: therapeutic diphenylcyclopropenone sensitization with weekly scalp DPC. Sequenced here: whole blood, sampled in connection with sensitization to the hapten diphenylcyclopropenone (DPC). The source is a woman aged 25 to 39 with alopecia areata. Some clones in this sample may be carry-over from other donors' samples.

J is TRBJ2-3 and V is TRBV3-1, with 7 bases that match TRBD2. V lost 5 bases and J lost 1; bases outside the gene matches: 12. CDR3 length: 17 residues. Looked up from germline, CDR1 is LGHDT and CDR2 is YNNKEL (reference sequence). CDR3 in amino acids: CASSARHAAGGTDTQYF. DNA of the CDR3: TGTGCCAGCAGCGCAAGGCATGCGGCGGGGGGCACAGATACGCAGTATTTT.

The rearrangement uses TRBV3-1 and TRBJ1-6; possibly TRBD1 for D (5 bases). The CDR3 loop spans 15 amino acids. The V end was cut by 1 base, the J end by 10 bases, with 14 bases between. Germline lookup yields CDR1 LGHDT and CDR2 YNNKEL (reference sequence). For the CDR3, the DNA is TGTGCCAGCAGCCAAGGAGAGGGGATGCGATCACCCCTCCACTTT. Translated: CASSQGEGMRSPLHF.

The V gene is TRBV20-1, the J gene TRBJ1-1, with D possibly TRBD1 on 6 matching bases. The CDR3 consists of 15 residues. The germline CDR1 and CDR2 sequences are DFQATT and SNEGSKA (reference sequence). Trimming left V 7 bases short and J 0 bases short, with 18 bases between. The CDR3 nucleotides read TGCAGTGTTCCCACAGGGTGTTTAATGAACACTGAAGCTTTCTTT. It encodes CSVPTGCLMNTEAFF.

The table lists this clonotype with many counts. The V and J genes are TRBV7-2 and TRBJ2-3; D possibly corresponds to TRBD2 (6 bases). V was shortened by 1 base and J by 3 bases, with 20 bases between the two germline ends. Germline CDR1 is SGHTA and CDR2 is FQGNSA. CDR3 size: 18 residues. CDR3: CASSLERTYGGGTDTQYF. Here the CDR3 DNA reads TGTGCCAGCAGCTTAGAGCGTACATACGGGGGAGGAACAGATACGCAGTATTTT. Complete variable domain (other parts from reference TRBV7-2 and TRBJ2-3): GAGVSQSPSNKVTEKGKDVELRCDPISGHTALYWYRQSLGQGLEFLIYFQGNSAPDKSGLPSDRFSAERTGGSVSTLTIQRTQQEDSAVYLCASSLERTYGGGTDTQYFGPGTRLTVL.

At least ten counts were recorded for this clonotype. V gene TRBV9 combines with J gene TRBJ2-3; D remains ambiguous. The CDR3 runs 16 residues. The germline V gene encodes CDR1 SGDLS and CDR2 YYNGEE. The germline V and J ends were trimmed by 1 base and 1 base, with 13 bases remaining between them. The CDR3 here is CASSVSGSWGTDTQYF. The CDR3 bases are TGTGCCAGCAGCGTATCTGGCTCCTGGGGCACAGATACGCAGTATTTT. Based on the CDR3 plus reference TRBV9 and TRBJ2-3, the full variable domain is DSGVTQTPKHLITATGQRVTLRCSPRSGDLSVYWYQQSLDQGLQFLIQYYNGEERAKGNILERFSAQQFPDLHSELNLSSLELGDSALYFCASSVSGSWGTDTQYFGPGTRLTVL.

This clonotype was picked up a small number of times. The chain carries TRBV11-2 and TRBJ2-3; 9 bases align to TRBD2. J gave up 3 bases and V 3 bases, and 10 bases lay outside the gene matches. The CDR3 runs to 17 residues. Germline CDR1 reads SGHAT; CDR2 reads FQNNGV. CDR3 in amino acids: CASSFLLAGGITDTQYF. The CDR3 bases are TGTGCCAGCAGCTTCCTACTGGCGGGGGGGATAACAGATACGCAGTATTTT.

This clonotype was found many times. This chain links TRBV5-1 with TRBJ2-1; 8 bases are shared with TRBD2. From germline, CDR1 is SGHRS and CDR2 YFSETQ. This CDR3 has 15 residues. Trimming took 2 bases from V and 8 from J; bases not matched to a gene: 9. The CDR3, as DNA: TGCGCCAGCAGCTTTTCGACGAATAGCGGGGATGAGCAGTTCTTC. Translating gives CASSFSTNSGDEQFF.

This clonotype appeared a few times. This chain links TRBV15 with TRBJ2-4, with 8 bases fitting TRBD2. V gave up 0 bases and J gave up 9 bases; unmatched junction bases: 7. Looked up from germline, CDR1 is LNHNV and CDR2 is YYDKDF (reference sequence). The CDR3 covers 15 residues. The CDR3 loop reads CATSRDRAGGSIQYF. The CDR3 coding sequence is TGTGCCACCAGCAGAGATCGTGCGGGAGGATCCATTCAGTACTTC.

This clonotype has only a few counts. A read error is possible here, since a much larger clone lies one base away. The chain recombines TRBV6-1 with TRBJ2-1; D is ambiguous. The CDR3 totals 11 residues. The V gene lost 4 bases and the J gene lost 5 bases, with 3 bases spanning the gap. The germline V gene encodes CDR1 MNHNS and CDR2 SASEGT. The CDR3 region has the DNA TGTGCCAGCAGTGGGGACAATGAGCAGTTCTTC. It yields the protein CASSGDNEQFF.

The chain's CDR3 is CAWKSKTGIYNSPLHF. As DNA, the CDR3 is TGTGCCTGGAAGTCCAAAACAGGGATCTATAATTCACCCCTCCACTTT. The gene calls are TRBV30 and TRBJ1-6; D might be TRBD1 (6 bases). This CDR3 has 16 amino acids. The V gene lost 4 bases and the J gene lost 3 bases, with 16 bases spanning the gap. CDR1 and CDR2 from the germline V gene are GTSNPN and SVGIG (reference sequence). Full variable domain (remainder filled in from reference TRBV30 and TRBJ1-6): SQTIHQWPATLVQPVGSPLSLECTVEGTSNPNLYWYRQAAGRGLQLLFYSVGIGQISSEVPQNLSASRPQDRQFILSSKKLLLSDSGFYLCAWKSKTGIYNSPLHFGNGTRLTVT.

Only a few counts were recorded for this clonotype. The chain uses TRBV12-3 or TRBV12-4 and TRBJ1-4, with a possible D match to TRBD1 (6 bases). V was shortened by 5 bases and J by 7 bases, with 17 bases between the two germline ends. This CDR3 comprises 15 residues. The CDR3 protein is CASSNSTGGGEKLFF. The CDR3 DNA is TGTGCCAGCAGTAATTCGACAGGAGGGGGTGAAAAACTGTTTTTT.

The chain carries TRBV12-3 or TRBV12-4 and TRBJ2-1, with D possibly being TRBD1 (6 bases). Trimming took 6 bases from V and 9 from J, leaving 15 bases between them. The CDR3 sequence is 13 residues long. CDR3 sequence: CASSPQGYGEQFF. The CDR3, as DNA: TGTGCCAGCAGCCCGCAGGGGTATGGTGAGCAGTTCTTC.

The CDR3 DNA is TGTGCCAGCAGCCAAGATGGTATTGCGGCAGCTGGCTACACCTTC. Its translation: CASSQDGIAAAGYTF. V gene TRBV3-1 combines with J gene TRBJ1-2, with no clear D. Germline V gene data show CDR1 as LGHDT and CDR2 as YNNKEL (reference sequence). V was cut by 0 bases and J by 7 bases, with 15 bases left in between. This CDR3 has 15 amino acids.

This clonotype has ten or more counts. The V and J genes are TRBV5-6 and TRBJ1-6; no reliable D call. Looked up from germline, CDR1 is SGHDT and CDR2 is YYEEEE. V was shortened by 1 base and J by 8 bases, with 10 bases between the two germline ends. There are 14 residues in the CDR3. CDR3 sequence reads: CASSLLGLDSPLHF. In nucleotides, the CDR3 is TGTGCCAGCAGCTTGCTAGGGTTAGATTCACCCCTCCACTTT.

This clonotype was detected many times. The chain carries TRBV20-1 and TRBJ1-5; D call uncertain. In germline, CDR1 is DFQATT, CDR2 SNEGSKA (reference sequence). The CDR3 consists of 15 residues. V was trimmed by 1 base and J by 0 bases, leaving 10 bases between them. CDR3 nucleotides: TGCAGTGCTAGAGTTCCAGACGGTAGCAATCAGCCCCAGCATTTT. Protein sequence: CSARVPDGSNQPQHF.

The V gene is TRBV2, the J gene TRBJ1-6, with D unresolved. Germline V gives CDR1 SNHLY, CDR2 FYNNEI. Trimming stripped 3 bases from V and 9 bases from J, with 15 bases between. CDR3 length equals 15 residues. The CDR3 spells CASSDGEPYASPLHF. CDR3 nucleotides: TGTGCCAGCAGTGACGGAGAACCCTACGCTTCACCCCTCCACTTT.

This clonotype has a handful of counts. The V gene is TRBV12-5, the J gene TRBJ1-1; D ambiguous. Trimming shortened V by 6 bases and J by 0 bases, and 14 bases separated the two germline ends. The CDR3 runs 15 residues. Germline assignment: CDR1 LGHNT and CDR2 FRNRAP. The CDR3 loop is CASGRQQIMNTEAFF. CDR3 sequence (DNA): TGTGCTAGTGGCCGACAACAAATCATGAACACTGAAGCTTTCTTT.

This clonotype was counted a single time. A read error is possible here, since a much larger clone lies one base away. The chain employs TRBV18 and TRBJ2-3; the D is unclear. This CDR3 is 13 amino acids long. Germline values: CDR1 KGHSH, CDR2 LQKENI. Trimming left V 6 bases short and J 5 bases short, with 12 bases between. In DNA, the CDR3 is TGTGCCAGCTCTCCAACCGGGTTAGATACGCAGTATTTT. Its translation is CASSPTGLDTQYF.